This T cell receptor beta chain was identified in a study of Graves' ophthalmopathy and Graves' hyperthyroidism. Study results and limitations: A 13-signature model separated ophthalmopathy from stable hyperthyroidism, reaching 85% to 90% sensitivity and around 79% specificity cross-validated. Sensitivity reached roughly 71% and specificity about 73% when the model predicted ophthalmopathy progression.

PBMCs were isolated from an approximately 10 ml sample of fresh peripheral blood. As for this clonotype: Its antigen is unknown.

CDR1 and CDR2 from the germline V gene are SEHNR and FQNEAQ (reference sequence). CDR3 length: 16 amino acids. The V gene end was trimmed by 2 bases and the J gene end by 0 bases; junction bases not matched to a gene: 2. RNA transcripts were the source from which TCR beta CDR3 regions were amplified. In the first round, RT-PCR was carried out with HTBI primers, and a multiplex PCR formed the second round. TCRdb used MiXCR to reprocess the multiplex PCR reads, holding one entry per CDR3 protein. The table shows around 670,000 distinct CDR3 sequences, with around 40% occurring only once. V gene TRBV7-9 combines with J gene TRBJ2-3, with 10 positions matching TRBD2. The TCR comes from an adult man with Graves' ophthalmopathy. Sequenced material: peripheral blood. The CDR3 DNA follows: TGTGCCAGCAGCTTAAGCGGGAGGGACAGCACAGATACGCAGTATTTT. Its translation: CASSLSGRDSTDTQYF.